This section outlines one T cell receptor beta chain sequence together with its context. The antigen is unknown. Per TCR library, around 4,000 ng of total RNA was used. TCRdb re-called the 5' RACE reads; one entry per CDR3 protein, DNA not given. The clone table shows 350,000 to 500,000 distinct CDR3 sequences, with the ten largest holding about 2.3%. The CDR3 is 13 residues long. Germline V gene data show CDR1 as SGDLS and CDR2 as YYNGEE. These data belong to a study of monozygotic twins with inflammatory bowel disease. Study-wide results and caveats: The inverse Simpson measure of TCRbeta diversity was lower in IBD patients than in healthy co-twins. In these data, no single strong IBD-associated signal or clonotype received support.

This chain joins TRBV9 and TRBJ2-7; TCRdb indicates TRBD1, and absent DNA this call remains unverified. The clonotype comes from a human donor with ulcerative colitis or Crohn's disease, or a healthy co-twin of an affected twin (not recorded which). Material: blood. The CDR3 protein is CASSVDAGYEQYF.